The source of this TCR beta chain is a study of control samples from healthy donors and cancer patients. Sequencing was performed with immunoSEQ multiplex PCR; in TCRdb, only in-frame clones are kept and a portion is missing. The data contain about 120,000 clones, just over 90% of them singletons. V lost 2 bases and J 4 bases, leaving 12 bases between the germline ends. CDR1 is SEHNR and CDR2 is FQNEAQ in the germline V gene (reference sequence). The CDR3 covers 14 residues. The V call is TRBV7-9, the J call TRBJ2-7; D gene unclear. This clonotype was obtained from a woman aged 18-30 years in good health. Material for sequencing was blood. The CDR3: CASSLTRHPYEQYF. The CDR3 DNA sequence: TGTGCCAGCAGCTTAACCCGACACCCTTACGAGCAGTACTTC.